This T cell receptor (beta chain) is drawn from a study of T cell changes during pregnancy in multiple sclerosis. TCRdb's table, derived via immunoSEQ multiplex PCR, lists solely in-frame clones and lacks some. Of tens of thousands of clones in the sample, around nine tenths are singletons; the top ten hold under 2%. The sample was peripheral blood, taken in the second trimester of pregnancy. This sequence was found in a female donor with multiple sclerosis, enrolled in a pregnancy study.

The CDR3 DNA follows: TGTGCCAGTAGTATACTGGACAGGGGGACCCAGTACTTC. Translation: CASSILDRGTQYF. This rearrangement joins TRBV19 to TRBJ2-5, with TRBD1 matching 9 bases. Looked up from germline, CDR1 is LNHDA and CDR2 is SQIVND (reference sequence). This CDR3 is 13 amino acids long. V trimming: 2 bases; J trimming: 7 bases; junction bases outside the gene matches: 2.